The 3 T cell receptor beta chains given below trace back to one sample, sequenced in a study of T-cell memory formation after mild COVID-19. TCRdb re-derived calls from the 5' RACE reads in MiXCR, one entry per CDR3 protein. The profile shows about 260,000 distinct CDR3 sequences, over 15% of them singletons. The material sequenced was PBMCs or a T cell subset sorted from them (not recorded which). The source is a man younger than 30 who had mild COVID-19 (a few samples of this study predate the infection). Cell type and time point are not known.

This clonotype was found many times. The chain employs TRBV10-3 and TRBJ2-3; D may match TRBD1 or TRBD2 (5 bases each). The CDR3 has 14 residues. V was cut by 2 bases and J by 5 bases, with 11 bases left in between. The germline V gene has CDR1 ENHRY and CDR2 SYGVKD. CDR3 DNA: TGTGCCATCAGTGAGGGCAGGGCGGGAGATACGCAGTATTTT. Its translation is CAISEGRAGDTQYF.

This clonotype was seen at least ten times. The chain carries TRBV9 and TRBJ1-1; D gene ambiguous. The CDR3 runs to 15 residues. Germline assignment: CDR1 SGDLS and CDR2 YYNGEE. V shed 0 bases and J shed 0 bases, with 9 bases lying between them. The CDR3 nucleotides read TGTGCCAGCAGCGTAGGAGTGGCCCTGAACACTGAAGCTTTCTTT. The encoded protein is CASSVGVALNTEAFF.

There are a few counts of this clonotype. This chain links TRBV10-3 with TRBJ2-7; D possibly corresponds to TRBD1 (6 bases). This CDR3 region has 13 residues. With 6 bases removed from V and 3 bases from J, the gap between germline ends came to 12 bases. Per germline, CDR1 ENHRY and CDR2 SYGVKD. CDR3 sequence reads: CAIRDRSHYEQYF. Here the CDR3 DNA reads TGTGCCATCAGAGACAGGAGCCACTACGAGCAGTACTTC.